These 31 T cell receptor beta chains share one sample of origin, sequenced in a study of shared clonotypes between healthy human individuals. The table came from immunoSEQ multiplex PCR; TCRdb's copy has only in-frame clones and leaves some out. The profile shows about 2,500,000 clones, around nine tenths of them singletons. The sequenced material came from naive CD4+ T cells sorted from blood. The subset here: CD45RA+ positively selected. These receptors were collected from a young man in good health.

This clone is a singleton in its sample. The gene calls are TRBV28 and TRBJ1-5, with D possibly TRBD1 on 5 matching bases. Per the germline V gene, CDR1 is MDHEN and CDR2 is SYDVKM. V lost 1 base and J 1 base, leaving 8 bases between the germline ends. CDR3 length: 15 residues. The CDR3 loop is CASSLLGRSNQPQHF. CDR3 DNA: TGTGCCAGCAGTTTATTGGGACGAAGCAATCAGCCCCAGCATTTT.

The V call is TRBV6-5, the J call TRBJ1-1; D is unresolved. The ends were cut back, 7 bases at V and 1 base at J, with 7 bases in the middle. This CDR3 is built from 12 residues. CDR1 is MNHEY and CDR2 is SVGAGI in the germline V gene. The CDR3: CASNSPNTEAFF. The CDR3, as DNA: TGTGCCAGCAACAGCCCGAACACTGAAGCTTTCTTT.

The V gene is TRBV4-1, the J gene TRBJ2-1; 10 bases align to TRBD2. The CDR3 has 15 residues. V lost 4 bases to trimming and J lost 8 bases; unmatched junction nucleotides: 8. Germline CDR1 and CDR2: MGHRA and YSYEKL. The CDR3 nucleotides read TGCGCCAGCAGCCCGAGCGGGAGGGCCATGGATGAGCAGTTCTTC. Amino acids: CASSPSGRAMDEQFF.

This chain links TRBV5-6 with TRBJ2-2; no reliable D call. V was shortened by 0 bases and J by 7 bases, with 4 bases between the two germline ends. Germline V gene lookup returns CDR1 SGHDT and CDR2 YYEEEE. The CDR3 loop spans 12 amino acids. Here the CDR3 DNA reads TGTGCCAGCAGCTTGGGGGACGGGGAGCTGTTTTTT. It codes for CASSLGDGELFF.

The chain has TRBV5-1 and TRBJ1-6; TRBD1 is a possible D gene (5 bases). CDR3 length: 19 amino acids. Trimming stripped 1 base from V and 3 bases from J, with 20 bases between. Germline V CDR1 and CDR2: SGHRS, YFSETQ. In DNA, the CDR3 is TGCGCCAGCAGCTTGTTGGGACGAGGGCCGGGGGGCTATAATTCACCCCTCCACTTT. Its translation: CASSLLGRGPGGYNSPLHF.

In regard to this clone: Other DNA sequences within the sample encode an identical CDR3. The CDR3 spells CSVEAGGETQYF. Here the CDR3 DNA reads TGCAGCGTTGAGGCAGGGGGAGAGACCCAGTACTTC. This chain joins TRBV29-1 and TRBJ2-5; TRBD1 agrees at 7 bases. The CDR3 loop spans 12 amino acids. Germline V lookup: CDR1 SQVTM, CDR2 ANQGSEA. J lost 4 bases, V lost 3 bases, and 2 bases had no gene match.

The V gene is TRBV28, the J gene TRBJ2-5, with TRBD2 matching over 10 bases. There are 15 residues in the CDR3. Germline-derived CDR1 and CDR2 are MDHEN and SYDVKM. V was clipped by 2 bases and J by 3 bases; unmatched bases: 3. In DNA form, the CDR3 reads TGTGCCAGCAGTTTACCGGGACTAGCGAAAGAGACCCAGTACTTC. Amino acid sequence: CASSLPGLAKETQYF. Variable domain in full (rest from reference TRBV28 and TRBJ2-5): DVKVTQSSRYLVKRTGEKVFLECVQDMDHENMFWYRQDPGLGLRLIYFSYDVKMKEKGDIPEGYSVSREKKERFSLILESASTNQTSMYLCASSLPGLAKETQYFGPGTRLLVL.

This clone has a single count. The CDR3 sequence is CASAPFWGVTNSPLHF. CDR3 bases: TGTGCCAGCGCCCCCTTTTGGGGGGTAACGAATTCACCCCTCCACTTT. The J gene is TRBJ1-6, the V gene TRBV5-8; tentatively, D is TRBD1 (5 bases). The V gene lost 7 bases and the J gene lost 7 bases, with 21 bases spanning the gap. Looked up from germline, CDR1 is SGHTS and CDR2 is YDEGEE. The CDR3 sequence is 16 residues long. Complete variable domain (other parts from reference TRBV5-8 and TRBJ1-6): EAGVTQSPTHLIKTRGQQATLRCSPISGHTSVYWYQQALGLGLQFLLWYDEGEERNRGNFPPRFSGRQFPNYSSELNVNALELEDSALYLCASAPFWGVTNSPLHFGNGTRLTVT.

This chain uses TRBV6-6 with TRBJ2-1; 7 bases are shared with TRBD2. Germline V gives CDR1 MNHNY, CDR2 SVGAGI (reference sequence). V shed 5 bases and J 2 bases; nucleotides not matched to a gene: 9. This CDR3 region has 16 residues. The CDR3 DNA reads as TGTGCCAGCAGTCCCCGGGGGGAGCGAGCCTACAATGAGCAGTTCTTC. It is translated as CASSPRGERAYNEQFF.

The CDR3 DNA is TGTGCCAGCAGCAGTTACAGGGGGTCTAATGAAAAACTGTTTTTT. This sequence encodes CASSSYRGSNEKLFF. The chain employs TRBV6-5 and TRBJ1-4, with 8 bases matching TRBD1. CDR1 is MNHEY, CDR2 SVGAGI, per germline. The CDR3 extends over 15 amino acids. V lost 6 bases and J lost 3; bases outside the gene matches: 6.

V is TRBV28 and J is TRBJ2-7, with 8 bases lining up with TRBD1. This CDR3 comprises 13 residues. Germline trimming cut 6 bases from V and 5 bases from J; bases unmatched to any gene: 6. The germline V gene has CDR1 MDHEN and CDR2 SYDVKM. Here the CDR3 DNA reads TGTGCCAGCAGGTTACAGGGGGAGAACGAGCAGTACTTC. Translated, it gives CASRLQGENEQYF. The variable domain in full, completed from reference TRBV28 and TRBJ2-7, reads DVKVTQSSRYLVKRTGEKVFLECVQDMDHENMFWYRQDPGLGLRLIYFSYDVKMKEKGDIPEGYSVSREKKERFSLILESASTNQTSMYLCASRLQGENEQYFGPGTRLTVT.

V and J are TRBV7-2 and TRBJ2-5; maybe TRBD2 (5 bases). The CDR3 totals 15 residues. The V gene's germline CDR1 is SGHTA and CDR2 FQGNSA. Trimming removed 1 base at V and 5 bases at J, with 14 bases between. The CDR3 loop is CASSLDSGFVETQYF. The CDR3 nucleotides read TGTGCCAGCAGCTTAGATTCGGGGTTTGTGGAGACCCAGTACTTC.

With regard to this clone: At the DNA level, this CDR3 is encoded by other sequences in the same sample as well. The chain carries TRBV10-3 and TRBJ1-4, with D perhaps TRBD1 (6 bases). The V end lost 2 bases, the J end lost 7 bases, and 11 bases lay between the germline ends. Germline assignment: CDR1 ENHRY and CDR2 SYGVKD. CDR3 length: 14 residues. This CDR3 reads CAISEAGAGEKLFF. CDR3 coding DNA: TGTGCCATCAGTGAGGCAGGGGCGGGTGAAAAACTGTTTTTT.

This rearrangement joins TRBV11-2 to TRBJ2-3; either TRBD1 or TRBD2 may fit D (5 bases each). The CDR3 consists of 18 residues. CDR1 and CDR2 from the germline V gene are SGHAT and FQNNGV. V was trimmed by 0 bases and J by 2 bases, leaving 18 bases between them. This CDR3 is CASSLDGWLGRFTDTQYF. The CDR3 bases are TGTGCCAGCAGCTTAGATGGTTGGTTGGGACGGTTCACAGATACGCAGTATTTT.

The chain employs TRBV6-5 and TRBJ2-7; D may be TRBD1 (9 bases). Germline V gene data show CDR1 as MNHEY and CDR2 as SVGAGI. V was pared by 6 bases and J by 5 bases, with 20 bases between. This CDR3 is 15 amino acids long. The CDR3 reads CASSRGGTGLNEQYF. CDR3 sequence (DNA): TGTGCCAGCAGCCGGGGGGGGACAGGGCTAAACGAGCAGTACTTC.

In DNA, the CDR3 is TGCGCCAGCAGCTTTATCGGGGTGGGAGATACGCAGTATTTT. Amino acid sequence: CASSFIGVGDTQYF. This chain links TRBV5-1 with TRBJ2-3, with D possibly matching TRBD2 (5 bases). The CDR3 runs to 14 residues. Per germline, CDR1 SGHRS and CDR2 YFSETQ. V shed 2 bases and J shed 5 bases, with 12 bases lying between them.

The genes are TRBV9 and TRBJ2-6, with 7 positions matching TRBD1. This CDR3 comprises 16 residues. CDR1 is SGDLS and CDR2 is YYNGEE in the germline V gene. The ends lost 0 bases at V and 2 bases at J; junction bases unmatched: 2. The CDR3 sequence is CASSVGDRAGANVLTF. The CDR3 bases are TGTGCCAGCAGCGTAGGTGACAGGGCTGGGGCCAACGTCCTGACTTTC.

The rearrangement links TRBV5-6 to TRBJ1-3; 7 nucleotides line up with TRBD1. Per the germline V gene, CDR1 is SGHDT and CDR2 is YYEEEE. V dropped 3 bases and J dropped 3; count of bases not matched to a gene: 6. This CDR3 is built from 15 residues. The CDR3 nucleotides read TGTGCCAGCAGCTATCTTCGGACAGGTGGAAACACCATATATTTT. Its translation is CASSYLRTGGNTIYF.

In nucleotides, the CDR3 is TGTGCCAGCAGTCGAGGCAGGCCATACTCTGGGGCCAACGTCCTGACTTTC. Residues: CASSRGRPYSGANVLTF. The V gene is TRBV27, the J gene TRBJ2-6; no reliable D call. Looked up from germline, CDR1 is MNHEY and CDR2 is SMNVEV (reference sequence). V was pared by 5 bases and J by 0 bases, with 14 bases between. The CDR3 sequence is 17 residues long.

The chain uses TRBV29-1 and TRBJ2-3; D gene uncertain. Germline CDR1 reads SQVTM; CDR2 reads ANQGSEA. The CDR3 has 16 residues. The V end was cut by 0 bases, the J end by 5 bases, with 18 bases between. The DNA of the CDR3 is TGCAGCGTTGAAGATCTGTTCGCGATTACTGGAGATACGCAGTATTTT. It yields the protein CSVEDLFAITGDTQYF.

V is TRBV7-2 and J is TRBJ2-4, with D possibly matching TRBD2 (6 bases). CDR1 is SGHTA and CDR2 is FQGNSA in the germline V gene. The CDR3 length is 16 residues. V shed 3 bases and J shed 6 bases, with 18 bases lying between them. The CDR3 nucleotides are TGTGCCAGCAGCTTGGGTCCGGGCCCCGGGGGAAACATTCAGTACTTC. Protein product: CASSLGPGPGGNIQYF.

This clone appeared a few times. The V gene is TRBV5-1, the J gene TRBJ1-4, with 9 bases fitting TRBD1. V lost 4 bases, J lost 6 bases, and 7 bases stayed unmatched. The CDR3 runs 15 residues. CDR1 is SGHRS, CDR2 YFSETQ, per germline. CDR3 DNA sequence: TGCGCCAGCAGCAGAAACAGGGGGCTGGATGAAAAACTGTTTTTT. This encodes CASSRNRGLDEKLFF.

The chain uses TRBV10-1 and TRBJ2-1; 10 bases agree with TRBD2. J was trimmed by 5 bases and V by 4 bases; bases with no gene match: 8. Germline-derived CDR1 and CDR2 are WNHNN and SYGVQD (reference sequence). CDR3 length: 16 amino acids. CDR3 DNA: TGCGCCAGCAGTGCGTCTAAGCGGGAGGGGAACAATGAGCAGTTCTTC. Protein product: CASSASKREGNNEQFF.

The chain combines TRBV11-2 with TRBJ1-2; perhaps TRBD1 as D (5 bases). V was clipped by 1 base and J by 3 bases, with 9 bases between them. CDR1 SGHAT and CDR2 FQNNGV come from the germline V gene. The CDR3 spans 14 residues. In nucleotides, the CDR3 is TGTGCCAGCAGCTTAGTTGGGGGTCACTATGGCTACACCTTC. The encoded protein is CASSLVGGHYGYTF. The full variable domain, completed using reference TRBV11-2 and TRBJ1-2, is EAGVAQSPRYKIIEKRQSVAFWCNPISGHATLYWYQQILGQGPKLLIQFQNNGVVDDSQLPKDRFSAERLKGVDSTLKIQPAKLEDSAVYLCASSLVGGHYGYTFGSGTRLTVV.

The V and J genes are TRBV5-1 and TRBJ2-2, with TRBD1 matching 10 bases. V lost 4 bases, J lost 5 bases, and 8 bases stayed unmatched. This CDR3 comprises 16 residues. CDR1 is SGHRS, CDR2 YFSETQ, per germline. CDR3 protein: CASSVPGQGRTGELFF. The DNA for the CDR3 is TGCGCCAGCAGCGTACCGGGACAGGGGCGAACCGGGGAGCTGTTTTTT.

This chain links TRBV29-1 with TRBJ1-1; maybe TRBD1 (6 bases). The V end was cut by 4 bases, the J end by 1 base, with 16 bases between. The CDR3 runs 15 residues. The germline V gene has CDR1 SQVTM and CDR2 ANQGSEA. CDR3 region: CSVARAGARNTEAFF. The CDR3 bases are TGCAGCGTTGCACGGGCAGGGGCCCGGAACACTGAAGCTTTCTTT.

This chain links TRBV7-9 with TRBJ2-3, with unresolved D. V was pared by 0 bases and J by 4 bases, with 8 bases between. This CDR3 has 14 residues. Per germline, CDR1 SEHNR and CDR2 FQNEAQ (reference sequence). As DNA, the CDR3 is TGTGCCAGCAGCTTAGCACTGGGTCCAGATACGCAGTATTTT. This codes for CASSLALGPDTQYF.

A few counts support this clone. The chain recombines TRBV5-4 with TRBJ1-4; D uncertain. This CDR3 has 14 residues. CDR1 SGHNT and CDR2 YYREEE come from the germline V gene (reference sequence). Trimming removed 2 bases from V and 4 bases from J, with 9 bases in between. The CDR3 region is CASSFPDGNEKLFF. The CDR3 DNA sequence: TGTGCCAGCAGCTTCCCGGATGGTAATGAAAAACTGTTTTTT.

V is TRBV2 and J is TRBJ1-6; TRBD1 might be the D (5 bases). This CDR3 comprises 12 residues. The V end lost 8 bases, the J end lost 9 bases, and 11 bases lay between the germline ends. The germline V gene encodes CDR1 SNHLY and CDR2 FYNNEI. The CDR3 sequence: CASGRDRSPLHF. DNA for the CDR3: TGTGCCAGCGGGAGGGACCGTTCACCCCTCCACTTT.

This sequence joins TRBV6-1 and TRBJ1-2; TRBD1 is a possible D gene (5 bases). The germline CDR1 and CDR2 sequences are MNHNS and SASEGT. V lost 3 bases, J lost 8 bases, and 16 bases lay in between. CDR3 length: 14 residues. In DNA form, the CDR3 reads TGTGCCAGCAGTGACCATGGGGGGGGTCAAGGCTACACCTTC. Protein product: CASSDHGGGQGYTF.

J is TRBJ1-2 and V is TRBV11-2; tentatively, D is TRBD1 (5 bases). Trimming took 0 bases from V and 4 from J, leaving 15 bases between them. CDR3 length: 16 amino acids. Germline V gene lookup returns CDR1 SGHAT and CDR2 FQNNGV. The CDR3 loop reads CASSLDLWAGPYGYTF. The DNA for the CDR3 is TGTGCCAGCAGCTTAGATCTATGGGCAGGGCCCTATGGCTACACCTTC.